A selection of T cell receptor beta chains follows, all from one sample in a study of OX40 agonist ivuxolimab in advanced cancers. The assay was immunoSEQ multiplex PCR, and TCRdb's table has in-frame clones only and misses some. The table has around 62,000 clones, over 80% seen once. The specimen was CD4+ or CD8+ T cells sorted from blood, collected in a trial of the OX40 agonist ivuxolimab. All receptors derive from an adult with an advanced solid tumor such as melanoma, head and neck, liver or kidney cancer. Both conserved end residues are part of each CDR3.

TRBJ1-2	TRBV27	CASSFWGNYGYTF
TRBJ2-5	TRBV7-2	CASSSLGRLAGNQETQYF
TRBJ2-4	TRBV5-6	CASSSTDSGNIQYF
TRBJ1-5	TRBV18	CASSPATGNNQPQHF
TRBJ1-2	TRBV6-5	CASSQSTGYLYGYTF
TRBJ2-1	TRBV9	CASSNRGSAVYNEQFF
TRBJ2-1	TRBV7-9	CASSLPPGLPYNEQFF
TRBJ2-6	TRBV18	CASSPRRTGGSGANVLTF
TRBJ2-7	TRBV19	CASSISSGDSYEQYF
TRBJ2-3	TRBV9	CASSVDVLAGYTQYF
TRBJ2-2	TRBV9	CASSASIWGDGKLFF
TRBJ2-1	TRBV7-3	CASSVRDSSYNEQFF
TRBJ1-1	TRBV29-1	CSVPSGFF
TRBJ1-1	TRBV11-1	CASSVPTGATEAFF
TRBJ2-7	TRBV7-8	CASSSLPGPLSYEQYF
TRBJ1-1	TRBV28	CASKNRGMNTEAFF
TRBJ1-1	TRBV7-2	CASSHQGRKKNTEAFF